The sequence of this TCR beta chain was determined in a study of T-cell memory formation after mild COVID-19. Points from the study as a whole: A balance of CD4 and CD8 characterized clones contracting day 15 to 85, whereas later expanders leaned CD4+.

Trimming took 7 bases from V and 2 from J, leaving 22 bases between them. Germline V gene sequence: CDR1 KGHDR, CDR2 SFDVKD. The CDR3 spans 17 residues. In its sample, this clonotype was seen a few times. No antigen is known for it. MiXCR, run by TCRdb on the 5' RACE reads, gives a single entry per CDR3 protein. The repertoire has 350,000 or so distinct CDR3 sequences, more than 20% of them found once; the top ten carry over 20%. J is TRBJ1-2 and V is TRBV24-1; D is perhaps TRBD1 (6 bases). Input material: PBMCs or a T cell subset sorted from them (not recorded which). This clonotype originated in a man younger than 35 who had mild COVID-19 (a few samples of this study predate the infection). Cell type and time point are not known. The CDR3: CATRAAHREIGNYGYTF. CDR3 coding DNA: TGTGCCACCAGGGCTGCTCACAGGGAAATCGGGAACTATGGCTACACCTTC.